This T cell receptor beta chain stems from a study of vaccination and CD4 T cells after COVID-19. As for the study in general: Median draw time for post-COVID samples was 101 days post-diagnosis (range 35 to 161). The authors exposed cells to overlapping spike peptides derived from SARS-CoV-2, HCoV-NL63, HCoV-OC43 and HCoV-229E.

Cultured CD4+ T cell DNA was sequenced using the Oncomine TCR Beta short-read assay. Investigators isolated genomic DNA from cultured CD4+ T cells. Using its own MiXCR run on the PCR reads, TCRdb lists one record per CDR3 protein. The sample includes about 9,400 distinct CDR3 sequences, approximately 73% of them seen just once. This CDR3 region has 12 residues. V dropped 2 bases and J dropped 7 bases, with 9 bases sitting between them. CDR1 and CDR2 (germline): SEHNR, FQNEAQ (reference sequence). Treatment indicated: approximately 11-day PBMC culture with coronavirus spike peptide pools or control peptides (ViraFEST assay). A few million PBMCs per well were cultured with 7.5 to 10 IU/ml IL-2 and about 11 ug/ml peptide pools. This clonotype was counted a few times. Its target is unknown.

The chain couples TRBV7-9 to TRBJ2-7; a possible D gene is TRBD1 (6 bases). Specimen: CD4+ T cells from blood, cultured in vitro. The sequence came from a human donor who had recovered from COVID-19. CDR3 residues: CASSLQGWEQYF. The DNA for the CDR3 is TGTGCCAGCAGCTTACAGGGGTGGGAGCAGTACTTC.